The entry below gives a single TCR beta chain sequence along with its context. Compared with germline, one end of the junction differs, possibly owing to a read error. The data were obtained in a study of cytomegalovirus exposure and HLA in healthy donors. Study summary: Earlier results showed roughly 120 million unique TCR beta sequences derived from 150 million to 200 million T cells.

13 Jbeta primers and 60 Vbeta primers were used for the PCR. The method was immunoSEQ multiplex PCR; TCRdb's version includes in-frame clones alone and lacks a portion of them. The sample has about 130,000 clones, approximately 82% seen once. CDR3 length: 8 residues. Germline CDR1 is SQVTM and CDR2 is ANQGSEA. Input material: PBMCs. The chain has TRBV29-1 and TRBJ1-2; 8 nucleotides align to TRBD1. The sequence derives from a young man in good health and CMV-seropositive. The CDR3 sequence is CSGGTGDF. As DNA, the CDR3 is TGCAGCGGGGGGACAGGTGACTTC.